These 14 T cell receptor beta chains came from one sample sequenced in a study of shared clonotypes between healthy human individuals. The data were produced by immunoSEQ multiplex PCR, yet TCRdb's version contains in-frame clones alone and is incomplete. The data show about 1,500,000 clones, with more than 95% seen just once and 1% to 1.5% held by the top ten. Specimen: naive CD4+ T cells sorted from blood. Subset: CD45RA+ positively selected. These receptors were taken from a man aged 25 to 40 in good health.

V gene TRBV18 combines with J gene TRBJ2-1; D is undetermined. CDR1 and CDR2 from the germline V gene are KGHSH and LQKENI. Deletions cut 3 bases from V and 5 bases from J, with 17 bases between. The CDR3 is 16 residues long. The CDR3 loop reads CASSPPSTWTNNEQFF. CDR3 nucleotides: TGTGCCAGCTCACCCCCCTCGACTTGGACCAACAATGAGCAGTTCTTC.

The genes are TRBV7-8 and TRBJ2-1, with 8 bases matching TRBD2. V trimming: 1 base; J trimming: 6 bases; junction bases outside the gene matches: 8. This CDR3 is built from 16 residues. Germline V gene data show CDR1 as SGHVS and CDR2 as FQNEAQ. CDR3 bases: TGTGCCAGCAGCTTAGGAGGGACTAGATCGTTCAATGAGCAGTTCTTC. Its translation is CASSLGGTRSFNEQFF.

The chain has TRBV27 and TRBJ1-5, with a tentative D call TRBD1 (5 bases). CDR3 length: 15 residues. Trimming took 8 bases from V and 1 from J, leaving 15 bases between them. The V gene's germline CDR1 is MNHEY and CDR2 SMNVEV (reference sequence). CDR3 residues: CASGLTGRSNQPQHF. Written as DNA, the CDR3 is TGTGCCAGCGGCCTAACGGGACGGAGCAATCAGCCCCAGCATTTT.

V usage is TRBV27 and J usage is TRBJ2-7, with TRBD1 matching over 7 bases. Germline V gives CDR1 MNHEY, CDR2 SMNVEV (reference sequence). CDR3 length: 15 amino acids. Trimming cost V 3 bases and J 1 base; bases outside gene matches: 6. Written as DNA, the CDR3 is TGTGCCAGCAGTTTCCTAGGGACAGCTTCCTACGAGCAGTACTTC. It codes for CASSFLGTASYEQYF.

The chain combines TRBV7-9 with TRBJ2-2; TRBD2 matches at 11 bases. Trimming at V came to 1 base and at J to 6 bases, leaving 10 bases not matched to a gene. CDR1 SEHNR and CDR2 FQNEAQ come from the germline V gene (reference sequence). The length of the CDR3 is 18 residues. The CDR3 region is CASSLGVLAGVGAGELFF. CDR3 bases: TGTGCCAGCAGCTTAGGCGTACTAGCGGGAGTCGGCGCCGGGGAGCTGTTTTTT.

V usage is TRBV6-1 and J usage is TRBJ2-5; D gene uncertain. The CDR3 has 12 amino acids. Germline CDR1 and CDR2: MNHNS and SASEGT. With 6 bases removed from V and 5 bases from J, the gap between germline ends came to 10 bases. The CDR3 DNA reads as TGTGCCAGCAGGCCCCCCGGCGAGACCCAGTACTTC. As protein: CASRPPGETQYF.

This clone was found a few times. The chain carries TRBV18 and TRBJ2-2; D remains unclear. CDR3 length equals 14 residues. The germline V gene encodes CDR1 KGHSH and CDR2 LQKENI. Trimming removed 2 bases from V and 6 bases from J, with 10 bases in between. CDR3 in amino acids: CASSPLEWSGELFF. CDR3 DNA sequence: TGTGCCAGCTCACCATTGGAGTGGTCCGGGGAGCTGTTTTTT. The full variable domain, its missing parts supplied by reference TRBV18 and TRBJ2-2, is NAGVMQNPRHLVRRRGQEARLRCSPMKGHSHVYWYRQLPEEGLKFMVYLQKENIIDESGMPKERFSAEFPKEGPSILRIQQVVRGDSAAYFCASSPLEWSGELFFGEGSRLTVL.

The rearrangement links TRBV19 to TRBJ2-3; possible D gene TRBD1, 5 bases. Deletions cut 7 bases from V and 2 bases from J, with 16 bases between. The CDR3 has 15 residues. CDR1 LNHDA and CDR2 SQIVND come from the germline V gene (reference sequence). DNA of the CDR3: TGTGCCAGTAAGGGGAACCCCACCACCACAGATACGCAGTATTTT. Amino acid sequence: CASKGNPTTTDTQYF.

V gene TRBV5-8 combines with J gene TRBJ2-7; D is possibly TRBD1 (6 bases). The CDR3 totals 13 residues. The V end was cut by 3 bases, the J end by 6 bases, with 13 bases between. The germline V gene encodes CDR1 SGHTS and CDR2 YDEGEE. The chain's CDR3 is CASSSLRGGEQYF. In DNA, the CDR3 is TGTGCCAGCAGCTCCCTCAGGGGTGGCGAGCAGTACTTC.

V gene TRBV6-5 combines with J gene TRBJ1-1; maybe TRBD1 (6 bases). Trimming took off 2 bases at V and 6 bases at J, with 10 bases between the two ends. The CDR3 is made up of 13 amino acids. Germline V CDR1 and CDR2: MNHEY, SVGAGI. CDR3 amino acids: CASSYRGKAEAFF. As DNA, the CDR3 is TGTGCCAGCAGTTACAGGGGGAAGGCTGAAGCTTTCTTT.

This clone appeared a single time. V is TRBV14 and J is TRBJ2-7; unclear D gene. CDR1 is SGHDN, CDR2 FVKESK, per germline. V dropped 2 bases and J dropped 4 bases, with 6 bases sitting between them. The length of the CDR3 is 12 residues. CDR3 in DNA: TGTGCCAGCAGCCAAAGCACGTACGAGCAGTACTTC. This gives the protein CASSQSTYEQYF.

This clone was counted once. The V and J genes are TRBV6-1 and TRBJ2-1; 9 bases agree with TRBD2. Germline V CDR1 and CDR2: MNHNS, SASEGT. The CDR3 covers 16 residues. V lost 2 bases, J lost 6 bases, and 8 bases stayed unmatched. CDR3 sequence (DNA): TGTGCCAGCAGTGAATCGGGTTGGACTAGCGTCAATGAGCAGTTCTTC. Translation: CASSESGWTSVNEQFF.

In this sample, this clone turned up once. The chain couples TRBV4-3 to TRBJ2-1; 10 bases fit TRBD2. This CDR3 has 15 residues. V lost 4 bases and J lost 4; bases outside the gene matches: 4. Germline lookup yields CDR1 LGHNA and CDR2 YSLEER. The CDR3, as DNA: TGCGCCAGCAGCCCGTTTAGCGGGGGGTACAATGAGCAGTTCTTC. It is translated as CASSPFSGGYNEQFF.

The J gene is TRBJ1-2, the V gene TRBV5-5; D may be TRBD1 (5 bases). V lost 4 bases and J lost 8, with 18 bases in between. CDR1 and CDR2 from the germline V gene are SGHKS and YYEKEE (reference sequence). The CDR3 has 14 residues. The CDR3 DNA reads TGTGCCAGCAGCACGGGGACCGCCTTGCTGGGCTACACCTTC. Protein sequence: CASSTGTALLGYTF. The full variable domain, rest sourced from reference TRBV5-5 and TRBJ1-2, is DAGVTQSPTHLIKTRGQQVTLRCSPISGHKSVSWYQQVLGQGPQFIFQYYEKEERGRGNFPDRFSARQFPNYSSELNVNALLLGDSALYLCASSTGTALLGYTFGSGTRLTVV.